Listed here are 5 T cell receptor beta chains from one sample, sequenced in a study of cytomegalovirus exposure and HLA in healthy donors. 60 Vbeta and 13 Jbeta primers were used in PCR. Only in-frame clones appear in the TCRdb table, and some are missing; sequencing was by immunoSEQ multiplex PCR. The repertoire holds almost 200,000 clones, around three quarters seen once, with 1.5% to 2% in the top ten. Material: PBMCs. Every receptor here comes from a man aged 25 to 45 in good health and CMV-seronegative.

This clone showed up just once. In DNA, the CDR3 is TGTGCCAGCAGTGACCGGGCTAGCGGGAGCAATGAGCAGTTCTTC. This translates into CASSDRASGSNEQFF. V usage is TRBV2 and J usage is TRBJ2-1; the match to TRBD2 covers 10 bases. The CDR3 has 15 amino acids. V gave up 3 bases and J gave up 6 bases; unmatched junction bases: 5. Germline CDR1 reads SNHLY; CDR2 reads FYNNEI. Variable domain in full (rest from reference TRBV2 and TRBJ2-1): EPEVTQTPSHQVTQMGQEVILRCVPISNHLYFYWYRQILGQKVEFLVSFYNNEISEKSEIFDDQFSVERPDGSNFTLKIRSTKLEDSAMYFCASSDRASGSNEQFFGPGTRLTVL.

This chain uses TRBV5-1 with TRBJ2-4; 7 bases map to TRBD1. CDR1 and CDR2 from the germline V gene are SGHRS and YFSETQ. The CDR3 is made up of 14 amino acids. The J segment lost 6 bases and the V segment lost 4 bases, leaving 7 bases of the junction unmatched. The CDR3 sequence: CASSQTGDGNIQYF. The CDR3 DNA sequence: TGCGCCAGCAGCCAAACAGGGGACGGAAACATTCAGTACTTC.

This clone was observed a few times. V is TRBV11-2 and J is TRBJ2-7, with 7 bases identical to TRBD2. Losses at the gene ends were 1 base for V and 5 bases for J; bases not matched to a gene: 11. This CDR3 is 16 amino acids long. The germline gives CDR1 SGHAT, CDR2 FQNNGV. The CDR3 here is CASSLGRREHFNEQYF. The CDR3 region has the DNA TGTGCCAGCAGCTTAGGGCGGCGGGAGCATTTCAACGAGCAGTACTTC.

The chain is built from TRBV11-2 and TRBJ2-2, with D perhaps matching TRBD2 (6 bases). Germline CDR1 and CDR2: SGHAT and FQNNGV. V was pared by 0 bases and J by 6 bases, with 8 bases between. There are 14 residues in the CDR3. The CDR3 DNA is TGTGCCAGCAGCTTAGAGACGGGGGCCGGGGAGCTGTTTTTT. Encoded protein: CASSLETGAGELFF.

V and J are TRBV18 and TRBJ2-3; a weak D match, TRBD2 (5 bases). Germline V lookup: CDR1 KGHSH, CDR2 LQKENI. This CDR3 is 14 amino acids long. The V end lost 1 base, the J end lost 0 bases, and 5 bases lay between the germline ends. CDR3 nucleotide sequence: TGTGCCAGCTCACCACTAGCGAGCACAGATACGCAGTATTTT. It is translated as CASSPLASTDTQYF.